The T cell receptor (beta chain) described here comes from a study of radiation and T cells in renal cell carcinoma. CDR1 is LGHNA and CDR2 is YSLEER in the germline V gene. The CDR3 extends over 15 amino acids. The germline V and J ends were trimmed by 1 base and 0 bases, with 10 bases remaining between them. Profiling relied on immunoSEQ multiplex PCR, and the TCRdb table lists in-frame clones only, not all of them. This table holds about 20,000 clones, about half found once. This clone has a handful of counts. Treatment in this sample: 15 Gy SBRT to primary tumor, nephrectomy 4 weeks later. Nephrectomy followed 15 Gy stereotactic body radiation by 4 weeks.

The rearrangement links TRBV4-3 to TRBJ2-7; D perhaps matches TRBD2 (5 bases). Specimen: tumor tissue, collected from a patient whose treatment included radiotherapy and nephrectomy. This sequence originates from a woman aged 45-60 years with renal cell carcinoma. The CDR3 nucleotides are TGCGCCAGCAGCCAAGCCAGGAGGCCCTCCTACGAGCAGTACTTC. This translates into CASSQARRPSYEQYF.